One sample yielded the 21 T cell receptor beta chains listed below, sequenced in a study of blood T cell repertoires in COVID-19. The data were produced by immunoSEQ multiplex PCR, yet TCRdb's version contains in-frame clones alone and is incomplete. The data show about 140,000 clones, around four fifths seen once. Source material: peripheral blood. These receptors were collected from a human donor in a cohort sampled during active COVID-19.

The CDR3 loop reads CASSLGLGNEQFF. For the CDR3, the DNA is TGTGCCAGCAGCTTAGGACTAGGCAATGAGCAGTTCTTC. The chain couples TRBV13 to TRBJ2-1; TRBD2 is a possible D gene (5 bases). This CDR3 has 13 residues. V was clipped by 0 bases and J by 6 bases, with 6 bases between them. Per the germline V gene, CDR1 is PRHDT and CDR2 is FYEKMQ (reference sequence).

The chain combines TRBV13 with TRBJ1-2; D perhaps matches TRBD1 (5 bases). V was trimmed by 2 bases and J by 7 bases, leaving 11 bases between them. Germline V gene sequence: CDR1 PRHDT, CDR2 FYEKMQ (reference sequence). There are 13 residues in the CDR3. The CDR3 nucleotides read TGTGCCAGCAGCTTAAAAGGGGTAGGTGGCTACACCTTC. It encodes CASSLKGVGGYTF.

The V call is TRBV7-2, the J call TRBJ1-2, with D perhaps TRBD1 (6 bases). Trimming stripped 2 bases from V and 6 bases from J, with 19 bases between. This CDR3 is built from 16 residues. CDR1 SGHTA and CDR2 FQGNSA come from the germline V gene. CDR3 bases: TGTGCCAGCAGCTTACCGGGGACATCTCCGAGGGATGGCTACACCTTC. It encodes CASSLPGTSPRDGYTF.

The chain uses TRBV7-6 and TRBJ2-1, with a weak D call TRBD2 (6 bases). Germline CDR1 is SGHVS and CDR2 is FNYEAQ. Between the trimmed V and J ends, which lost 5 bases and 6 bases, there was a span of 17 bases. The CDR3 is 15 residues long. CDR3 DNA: TGTGCCAGCAGCCTCCGACTAGGGGAGACCAATGAGCAGTTCTTC. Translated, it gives CASSLRLGETNEQFF.

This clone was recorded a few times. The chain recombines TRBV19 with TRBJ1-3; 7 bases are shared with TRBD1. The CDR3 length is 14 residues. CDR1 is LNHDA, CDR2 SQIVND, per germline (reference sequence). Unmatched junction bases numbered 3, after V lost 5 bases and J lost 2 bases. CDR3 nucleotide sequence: TGTGCCAGTAGTTTCGGGACAGCTGGAAACACCATATATTTT. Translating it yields CASSFGTAGNTIYF.

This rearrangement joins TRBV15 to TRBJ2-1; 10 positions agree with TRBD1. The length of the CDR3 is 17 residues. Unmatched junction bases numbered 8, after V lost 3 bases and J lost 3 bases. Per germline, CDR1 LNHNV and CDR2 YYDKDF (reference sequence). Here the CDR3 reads CATSRGQGRALYNEQFF. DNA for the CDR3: TGTGCCACCAGCAGGGGACAGGGGCGAGCTCTCTACAATGAGCAGTTCTTC.

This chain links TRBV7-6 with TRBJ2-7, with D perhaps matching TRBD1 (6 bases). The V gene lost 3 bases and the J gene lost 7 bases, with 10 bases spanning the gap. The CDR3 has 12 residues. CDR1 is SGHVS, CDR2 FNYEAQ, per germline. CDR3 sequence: CASSFTGSEQYF. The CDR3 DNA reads TGTGCCAGCAGCTTTACAGGGTCGGAGCAGTACTTC.

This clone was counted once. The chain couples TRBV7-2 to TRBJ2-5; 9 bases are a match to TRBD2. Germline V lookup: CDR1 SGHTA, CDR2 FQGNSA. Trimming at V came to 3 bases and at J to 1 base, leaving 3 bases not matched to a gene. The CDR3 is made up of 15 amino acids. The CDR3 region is CASSFPSGIQETQYF. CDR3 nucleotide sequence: TGTGCCAGCAGCTTCCCTAGCGGGATCCAAGAGACCCAGTACTTC.

DNA for the CDR3: TGTGCCAGCAGAAAACTAGCGGACAACACCGGGGAGCTGTTTTTT. It specifies CASRKLADNTGELFF. The chain is built from TRBV25-1 and TRBJ2-2; 8 bases match TRBD2. The J segment lost 2 bases and the V segment lost 6 bases, leaving 5 bases of the junction unmatched. The CDR3 sequence is 15 residues long. Germline assignment: CDR1 MGHDK and CDR2 SYGVNS.

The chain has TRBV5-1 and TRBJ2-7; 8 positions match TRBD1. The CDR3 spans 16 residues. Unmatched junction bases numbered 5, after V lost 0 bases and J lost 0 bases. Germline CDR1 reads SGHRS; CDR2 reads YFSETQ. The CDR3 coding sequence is TGCGCCAGCAGCTTGGGGGGACAGGTAGGCTCCTACGAGCAGTACTTC. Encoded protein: CASSLGGQVGSYEQYF.

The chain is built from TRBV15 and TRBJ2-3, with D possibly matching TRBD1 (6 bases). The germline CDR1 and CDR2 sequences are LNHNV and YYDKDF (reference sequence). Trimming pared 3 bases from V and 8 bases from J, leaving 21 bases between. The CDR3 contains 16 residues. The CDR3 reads CATSRDSTLTHGTQYF. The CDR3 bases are TGTGCCACCAGCAGGGACAGCACTTTAACACATGGTACGCAGTATTTT.

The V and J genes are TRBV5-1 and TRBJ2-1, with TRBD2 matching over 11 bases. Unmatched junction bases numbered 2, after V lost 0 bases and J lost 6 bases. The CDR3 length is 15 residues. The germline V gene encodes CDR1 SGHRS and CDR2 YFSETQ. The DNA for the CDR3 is TGCGCCAGCAGCTTGGGACTAGCGGGGATCAATGAGCAGTTCTTC. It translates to CASSLGLAGINEQFF.

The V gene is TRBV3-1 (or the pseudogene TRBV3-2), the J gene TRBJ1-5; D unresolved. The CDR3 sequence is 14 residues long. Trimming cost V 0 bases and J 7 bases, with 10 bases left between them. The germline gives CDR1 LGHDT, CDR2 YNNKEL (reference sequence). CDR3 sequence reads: CASSQDIAEQPQHF. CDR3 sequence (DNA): TGTGCCAGCAGCCAAGACATAGCCGAACAGCCCCAGCATTTT.

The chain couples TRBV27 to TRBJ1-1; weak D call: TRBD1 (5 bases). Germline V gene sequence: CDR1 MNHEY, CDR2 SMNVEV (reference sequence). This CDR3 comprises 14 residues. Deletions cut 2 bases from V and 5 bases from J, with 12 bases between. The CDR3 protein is CASSLDWGETEAFF. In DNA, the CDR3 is TGTGCCAGCAGTTTAGATTGGGGGGAAACTGAAGCTTTCTTT.

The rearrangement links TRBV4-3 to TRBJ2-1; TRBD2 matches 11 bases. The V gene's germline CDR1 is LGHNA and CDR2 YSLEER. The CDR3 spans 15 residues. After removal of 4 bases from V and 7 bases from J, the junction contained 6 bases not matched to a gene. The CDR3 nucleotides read TGCGCCAGCAGCCCGGGAGTAGCGGGGGGGAATGAGCAGTTCTTC. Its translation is CASSPGVAGGNEQFF.

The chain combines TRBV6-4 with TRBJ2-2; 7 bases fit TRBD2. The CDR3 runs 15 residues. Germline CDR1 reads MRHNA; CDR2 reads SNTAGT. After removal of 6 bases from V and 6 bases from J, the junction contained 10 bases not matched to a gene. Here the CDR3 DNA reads TGTGCCAGCAGCCCCCTCGCGGGAGCACCCGGGGAGCTGTTTTTT. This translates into CASSPLAGAPGELFF.

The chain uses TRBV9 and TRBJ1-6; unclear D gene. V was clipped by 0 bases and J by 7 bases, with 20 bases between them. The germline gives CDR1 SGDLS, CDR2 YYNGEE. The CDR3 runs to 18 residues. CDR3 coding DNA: TGTGCCAGCAGCGTAGACCTCGGTCTACCATCGGGAAATTCACCCCTCCACTTT. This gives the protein CASSVDLGLPSGNSPLHF.

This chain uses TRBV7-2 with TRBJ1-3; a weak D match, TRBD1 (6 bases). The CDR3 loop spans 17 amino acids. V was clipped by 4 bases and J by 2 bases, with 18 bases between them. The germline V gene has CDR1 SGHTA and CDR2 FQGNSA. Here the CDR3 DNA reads TGTGCCAGCAGCTCACGACAGGTCGGGCGCGCTGGAAACACCATATATTTT. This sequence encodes CASSSRQVGRAGNTIYF.

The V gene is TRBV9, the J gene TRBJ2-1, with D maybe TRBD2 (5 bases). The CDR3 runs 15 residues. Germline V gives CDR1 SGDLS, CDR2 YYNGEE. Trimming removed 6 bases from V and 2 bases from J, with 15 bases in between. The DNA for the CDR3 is TGTGCCAGCACCAAAAGCGGAACCGCCTACAATGAGCAGTTCTTC. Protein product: CASTKSGTAYNEQFF.

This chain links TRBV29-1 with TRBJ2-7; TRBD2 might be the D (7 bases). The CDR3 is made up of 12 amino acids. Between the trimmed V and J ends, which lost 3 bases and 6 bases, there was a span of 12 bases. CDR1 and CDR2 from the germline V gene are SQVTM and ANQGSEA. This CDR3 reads CSVDRGGGEQYF. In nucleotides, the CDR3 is TGCAGCGTTGACCGCGGGGGCGGCGAGCAGTACTTC.

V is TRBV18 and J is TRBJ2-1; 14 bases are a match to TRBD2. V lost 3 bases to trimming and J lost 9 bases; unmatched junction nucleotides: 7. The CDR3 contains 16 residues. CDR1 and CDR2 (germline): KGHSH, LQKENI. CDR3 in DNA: TGTGCCAGCTCACCTTCGGGACTAGCGGGAGCCGGTGAGCAGTTCTTC. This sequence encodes CASSPSGLAGAGEQFF.